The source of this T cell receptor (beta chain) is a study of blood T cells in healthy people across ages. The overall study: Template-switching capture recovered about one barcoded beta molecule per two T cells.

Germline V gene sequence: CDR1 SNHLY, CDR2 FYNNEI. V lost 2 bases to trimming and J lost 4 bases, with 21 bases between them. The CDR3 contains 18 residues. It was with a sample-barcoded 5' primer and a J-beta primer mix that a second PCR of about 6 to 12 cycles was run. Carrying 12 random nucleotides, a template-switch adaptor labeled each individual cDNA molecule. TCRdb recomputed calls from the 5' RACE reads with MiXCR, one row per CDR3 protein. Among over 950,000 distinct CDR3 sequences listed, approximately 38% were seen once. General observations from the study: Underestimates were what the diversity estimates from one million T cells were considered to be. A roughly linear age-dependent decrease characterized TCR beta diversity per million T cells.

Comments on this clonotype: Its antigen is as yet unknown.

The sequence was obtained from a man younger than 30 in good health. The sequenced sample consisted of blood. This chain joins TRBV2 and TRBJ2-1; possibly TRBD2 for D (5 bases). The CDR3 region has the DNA TGTGCCAGCAGTGAATTCAACCAGTACGGGGATTGGTACAATGAGCAGTTCTTC. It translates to CASSEFNQYGDWYNEQFF.